A single T cell receptor beta chain is shown here with its context. The germline V gene has CDR1 SGHAT and CDR2 FQNNGV. The CDR3 is made up of 15 amino acids. With V trimmed by 4 bases and J by 2 bases, 8 bases remained unmatched. The sample belongs to a study of early T cells in non-severe SARS-CoV-2 infection. TCRdb fed the 5' RACE reads into MiXCR, producing one record per CDR3 protein. The sample lists tens of thousands of distinct CDR3 sequences; about an eighth were seen once. V and J are TRBV11-2 and TRBJ2-7; 7 bases match TRBD1. The clonotype originates from an adult who was a healthcare worker with PCR-confirmed SARS-CoV-2 infection or an uninfected control (not recorded which). The source material was whole blood, sampled at baseline. The CDR3: CASSSPNRGAYEQYF. CDR3 DNA sequence: TGTGCCAGCAGCTCCCCTAACAGGGGCGCCTACGAGCAGTACTTC. The variable domain in full, with the rest retrieved from reference TRBV11-2 and TRBJ2-7, is EAGVAQSPRYKIIEKRQSVAFWCNPISGHATLYWYQQILGQGPKLLIQFQNNGVVDDSQLPKDRFSAERLKGVDSTLKIQPAKLEDSAVYLCASSSPNRGAYEQYFGPGTRLTVT.